Listed here is a single T cell receptor (beta chain). Its antigen is still unknown. This entry comes from a study of vaccination and CD4 T cells after COVID-19. Overall study: Six men and four women formed the convalescents, two being Hispanic. Median draw time for post-COVID samples was 90 to 130 days post-diagnosis (range 35 to 161). In culture, cells were exposed to overlapping spike peptides from SARS-CoV-2, HCoV-NL63, HCoV-OC43 and HCoV-229E.

Treatment specified: roughly ten-day PBMC culture with coronavirus spike peptide pools or control peptides (ViraFEST assay). The Oncomine TCR Beta short-read assay was what sequenced the DNA obtained from cultured CD4+ T cells. TCRdb reprocessed the PCR reads via MiXCR and lists one record per CDR3 protein. The profile shows roughly 9,700 distinct CDR3 sequences, roughly two thirds of them singletons. CDR1 and CDR2 (germline): SGHNT, YENEEA. V trimming: 5 bases; J trimming: 4 bases; junction bases outside the gene matches: 11. The CDR3 spans 17 residues. The sequence was collected from a human donor who had recovered from COVID-19. The specimen was CD4+ T cells from blood, cultured in vitro. The chain has TRBV11-3 and TRBJ2-2; TRBD2 aligns across 9 bases. CDR3 loop: CASSRRAGGKLTGELFF. The CDR3 region has the DNA TGTGCCAGCAGCCGGCGGGCGGGGGGGAAACTCACCGGGGAGCTGTTTTTT.